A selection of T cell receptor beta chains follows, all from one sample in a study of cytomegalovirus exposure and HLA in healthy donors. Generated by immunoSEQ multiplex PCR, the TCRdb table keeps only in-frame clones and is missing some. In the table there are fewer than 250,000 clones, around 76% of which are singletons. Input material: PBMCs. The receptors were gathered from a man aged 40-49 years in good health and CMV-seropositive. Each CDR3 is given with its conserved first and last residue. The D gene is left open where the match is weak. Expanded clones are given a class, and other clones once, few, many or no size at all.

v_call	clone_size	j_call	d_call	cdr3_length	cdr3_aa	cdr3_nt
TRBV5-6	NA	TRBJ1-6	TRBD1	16	CASSFGRQGGNSPLHF	TGTGCCAGCAGCTTTGGACGACAGGGTGGAAATTCACCCCTCCACTTT
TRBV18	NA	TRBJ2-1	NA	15	CASSPSTSSYNEQFF	TGTGCCAGCTCCCCGTCGACTTCCTCCTACAATGAGCAGTTCTTC
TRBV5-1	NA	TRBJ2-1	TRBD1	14	CASSGQVVDNEQFF	TGCGCCAGCAGCGGACAGGTGGTCGACAATGAGCAGTTCTTC
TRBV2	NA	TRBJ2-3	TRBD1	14	CASRWDRSTDTQYF	TGTGCCAGCAGATGGGACAGAAGCACAGATACGCAGTATTTT
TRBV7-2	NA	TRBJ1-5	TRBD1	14	CASSDRGGNQPQHF	TGTGCCAGCAGCGACAGGGGCGGTAATCAGCCCCAGCATTTT
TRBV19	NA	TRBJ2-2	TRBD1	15	CASTTQGARTGELFF	TGTGCCAGTACCACTCAGGGGGCAAGAACCGGGGAGCTGTTTTTT
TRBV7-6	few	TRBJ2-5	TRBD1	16	CASSLLDRDFQETQYF	TGTGCCAGCAGCTTATTGGACAGGGACTTCCAAGAGACCCAGTACTTC
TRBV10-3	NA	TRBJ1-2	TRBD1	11	CAISQGDGYTF	TGTGCCATCAGTCAGGGGGACGGCTACACCTTC
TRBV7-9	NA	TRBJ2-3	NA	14	CASSLLAGPDTQYF	TGTGCCAGCAGCTTATTAGCAGGGCCAGATACGCAGTATTTT
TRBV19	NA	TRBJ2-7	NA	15	CASSIGRSGDYEQYF	TGTGCCAGTAGTATAGGTCGATCCGGGGACTACGAGCAGTACTTC
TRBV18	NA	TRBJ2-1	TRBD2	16	CASSPPGTTSYNEQFF	TGTGCCAGCTCACCACCCGGGACTACCTCCTACAATGAGCAGTTCTTC
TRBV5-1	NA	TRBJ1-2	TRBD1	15	CASSSGTVLNYGYTF	TGCGCCAGCAGCTCTGGGACAGTCCTAAACTATGGCTACACCTTC
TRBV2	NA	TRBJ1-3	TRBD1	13	CASSGQGQVTIYF	TGTGCCAGCAGTGGACAGGGGCAGGTCACCATATATTTT
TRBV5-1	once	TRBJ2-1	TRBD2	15	CASSYLAGADNEQFF	TGCGCCAGCAGCTACCTAGCGGGAGCTGACAATGAGCAGTTCTTC
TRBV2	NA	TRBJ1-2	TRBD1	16	CASSEALRQGAHGYTF	TGTGCCAGCAGTGAAGCGCTTAGGCAGGGGGCCCACGGCTACACCTTC
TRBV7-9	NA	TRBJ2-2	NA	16	CASSFSGDANTGELFF	TGTGCCAGCAGCTTTTCGGGAGACGCGAACACCGGGGAGCTGTTTTTT
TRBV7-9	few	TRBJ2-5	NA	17	CASSSQTAGHRQETQYF	TGTGCCAGCAGCTCTCAAACAGCGGGACATAGACAAGAGACCCAGTACTTC
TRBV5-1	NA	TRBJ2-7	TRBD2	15	CASSLEAGGLLEQYF	TGCGCCAGCAGCTTGGAAGCGGGAGGGCTCCTAGAGCAGTACTTC
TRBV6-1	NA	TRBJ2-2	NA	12	CASSTATGELFF	TGTGCCAGCAGTACAGCCACCGGGGAGCTGTTTTTT
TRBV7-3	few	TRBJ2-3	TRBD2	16	CASSSRTSARTDTQYF	TGTGCCAGCAGCTCCCGGACTAGCGCCCGCACAGATACGCAGTATTTT
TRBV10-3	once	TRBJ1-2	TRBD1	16	CAISSGTGGVNYGYTF	TGTGCCATCAGTTCCGGGACAGGGGGAGTTAACTATGGCTACACCTTC
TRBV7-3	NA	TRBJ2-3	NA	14	CASSLGGHGDTQYF	TGTGCCAGCAGCTTAGGTGGACACGGAGATACGCAGTATTTT
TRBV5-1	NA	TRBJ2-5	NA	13	CASTFYQSGTQYF	TGCGCCAGCACTTTCTACCAAAGTGGGACCCAGTACTTC
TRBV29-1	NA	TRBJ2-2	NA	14	CSVEGRAGRGELFF	TGCAGCGTTGAAGGGCGAGCAGGGCGCGGGGAGCTGTTTTTT
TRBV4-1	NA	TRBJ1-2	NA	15	CASSQDGTPFYGYTF	TGCGCCAGCAGCCAAGATGGGACACCTTTCTATGGCTACACCTTC
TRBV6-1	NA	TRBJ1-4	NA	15	CASSDGALTNEKLFF	TGTGCCAGCAGTGATGGGGCCTTAACTAATGAAAAACTGTTTTTT
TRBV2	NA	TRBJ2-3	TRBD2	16	CASSEGLAGGSDTQYF	TGTGCCAGCAGTGAGGGGCTAGCGGGAGGATCAGATACGCAGTATTTT
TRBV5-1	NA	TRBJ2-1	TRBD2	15	CASSRGLKDYNEQFF	TGCGCCAGCAGCCGGGGACTAAAAGATTACAATGAGCAGTTCTTC
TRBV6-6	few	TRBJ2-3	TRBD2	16	CASSFLGGEGTDTQYF	TGTGCCAGCAGTTTCCTCGGGGGGGAAGGCACAGATACGCAGTATTTT
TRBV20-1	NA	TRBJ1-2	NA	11	CSARYARGYTF	TGCAGTGCTAGGTACGCTAGAGGCTACACCTTC
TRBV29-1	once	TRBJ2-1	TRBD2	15	CSVEVIAGEVNEQFF	TGCAGCGTTGAAGTAATAGCGGGAGAAGTAAATGAGCAGTTCTTC
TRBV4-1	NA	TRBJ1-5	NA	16	CASSQESTASNQPQHF	TGCGCCAGCAGCCAAGAGAGCACAGCTAGCAATCAGCCCCAGCATTTT
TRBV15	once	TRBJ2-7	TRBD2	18	CATSRAMTGLAGVYEQYF	TGTGCCACCAGCAGAGCAATGACGGGACTAGCGGGAGTCTACGAGCAGTACTTC
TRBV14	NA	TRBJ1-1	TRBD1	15	CASRRDRGWDTEAFF	TGTGCCAGCAGACGAGACAGGGGATGGGACACTGAAGCTTTCTTT
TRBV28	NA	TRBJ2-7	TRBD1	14	CASSPWTGNDEQYF	TGTGCCAGCAGTCCTTGGACAGGGAACGACGAGCAGTACTTC
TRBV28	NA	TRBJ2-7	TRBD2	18	CASSLFPRTSGGSHEQYF	TGTGCCAGCAGTTTATTCCCTCGGACTAGCGGGGGTTCTCACGAGCAGTACTTC
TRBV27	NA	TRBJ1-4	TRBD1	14	CASSPQGQGEKLFF	TGTGCCAGCAGTCCACAGGGGCAGGGTGAAAAACTGTTTTTT
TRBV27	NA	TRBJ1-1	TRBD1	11	CASTRTGKTFF	TGTGCCAGCACGAGGACAGGGAAGACTTTCTTT
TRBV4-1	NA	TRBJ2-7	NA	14	CASSQPDGGYEQYF	TGCGCCAGCAGCCAACCGGACGGAGGTTACGAGCAGTACTTC
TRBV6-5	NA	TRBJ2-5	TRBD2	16	CASSYGLAGLQETQYF	TGTGCCAGCAGTTACGGGTTAGCGGGGCTCCAAGAGACCCAGTACTTC
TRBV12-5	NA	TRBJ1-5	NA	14	CASGSGRGWEPQHF	TGTGCTAGTGGTTCGGGGAGGGGATGGGAACCCCAGCATTTT
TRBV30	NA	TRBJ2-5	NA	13	CAWSPTAHGTQYF	TGTGCCTGGAGCCCGACAGCCCATGGGACCCAGTACTTC
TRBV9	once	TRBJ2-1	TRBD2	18	CASSVVSTSGSGANEQFF	TGTGCCAGCAGCGTAGTATCAACTAGCGGGAGTGGGGCAAATGAGCAGTTCTTC
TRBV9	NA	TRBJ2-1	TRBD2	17	CASSVALTSGTRNEQFF	TGTGCCAGCAGCGTAGCACTGACTAGCGGGACTCGGAATGAGCAGTTCTTC
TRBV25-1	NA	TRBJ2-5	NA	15	CASSQARGNQETQYF	TGTGCCAGCAGCCAGGCTCGGGGGAACCAAGAGACCCAGTACTTC